What follows are 20 T cell receptor beta chains derived from one specimen sequenced in a study of shared T cell receptors in the human thymus. Sequencing used immunoSEQ multiplex PCR; TCRdb keeps in-frame clones, though not all of them. The repertoire has some 720,000 clones, approximately 88% of them found once; the top ten carry 0.008% to 0.011%. These data also formed part of another study, on human thymus T cells.

The sample taken for sequencing was thymocytes. The origin of the receptors is a boy in the first two years of life with a congenital heart defect.

CDR3 region: CASSKKGPSAFF. The CDR3 nucleotides read TGTGCCAGCAGCAAAAAGGGGCCCTCAGCTTTCTTT. The V and J genes are TRBV21-1 and TRBJ1-1; the table's D call TRBD1 went unverified against the DNA. TRBV21-1 is noted as a pseudogene. The CDR3 is 12 amino acids.

This rearrangement joins TRBV28 to TRBJ2-5; D not certain. V lost 7 bases and J lost 4, with 13 bases in between. Germline V CDR1 and CDR2: MDHEN, SYDVKM. The CDR3 is 13 amino acids. The CDR3 here is CASMRRLGETQYF. The CDR3 nucleotides are TGTGCCAGCATGAGGAGATTGGGAGAGACCCAGTACTTC.

The rearrangement uses TRBV19 and TRBJ1-5; D uncertain. V was cut by 5 bases and J by 1 base, with 3 bases left in between. The CDR3 covers 12 residues. Germline CDR1 reads LNHDA; CDR2 reads SQIVND (reference sequence). The CDR3 sequence: CASSQSNQPQHF. In nucleotides, the CDR3 is TGTGCCAGTAGTCAGAGCAATCAGCCCCAGCATTTT.

This clone appeared once. The V and J genes are TRBV7-2 and TRBJ1-5, with TRBD1 matching 9 bases. This CDR3 comprises 16 residues. Germline CDR1 and CDR2: SGHTA and FQGNSA. Trimming took 5 bases from V and 7 from J; bases not matched to a gene: 12. CDR3 sequence (DNA): TGTGCCAGCAGCGCCAACCGGGACAGGGAGGGACAGCCCCAGCATTTT. This codes for CASSANRDREGQPQHF.

The chain uses TRBV11-2 and TRBJ2-7, with a weak D call TRBD2 (6 bases). Between the trimmed V and J ends, which lost 5 bases and 6 bases, there was a span of 17 bases. The CDR3 runs 14 residues. Germline V lookup: CDR1 SGHAT, CDR2 FQNNGV. This CDR3 reads CASSPPPNGGEQYF. The CDR3 DNA sequence: TGTGCCAGCAGCCCCCCCCCGAACGGGGGCGAGCAGTACTTC.

The V gene is TRBV27, the J gene TRBJ1-5; perhaps TRBD1 as D (5 bases). The CDR3 runs to 13 residues. Looked up from germline, CDR1 is MNHEY and CDR2 is SMNVEV (reference sequence). With 5 bases removed from V and 7 bases from J, the gap between germline ends came to 12 bases. The CDR3 nucleotides are TGTGCCAGCAGTACCGCCGGGGGACAGCCCCAGCATTTT. Encoded protein: CASSTAGGQPQHF.

The V gene is TRBV5-6, the J gene TRBJ1-2, with D maybe TRBD1 (6 bases). The CDR3 has 13 residues. Germline V gene sequence: CDR1 SGHDT, CDR2 YYEEEE. V lost 3 bases to trimming and J lost 4 bases, with 10 bases between them. The CDR3 loop is CASSCTGIYGYTF. The CDR3 DNA follows: TGTGCCAGCAGCTGCACAGGGATCTATGGCTACACCTTC.

The chain links TRBV7-2 to TRBJ2-3; 7 positions agree with TRBD2. Germline V CDR1 and CDR2: SGHTA, FQGNSA. The CDR3 covers 15 residues. J gave up 4 bases and V 1 base, and 5 bases lay outside the gene matches. CDR3 nucleotides: TGTGCCAGCAGCTTAGTTCCGGGAGGCTCAGATACGCAGTATTTT. Amino acid sequence: CASSLVPGGSDTQYF.

This clone turned up a few times. The chain employs TRBV4-2 and TRBJ2-1; TRBD2 matches at 7 bases. The CDR3 has 16 amino acids. CDR1 and CDR2 (germline): LGHNA, YNFKEQ. Trimming cost V 1 base and J 5 bases; bases outside gene matches: 8. The CDR3 loop is CASSQAPQREHNEQFF. The DNA of the CDR3 is TGTGCCAGCAGCCAAGCCCCCCAGCGGGAACACAATGAGCAGTTCTTC.

This clone was counted once. This chain connects TRBV5-1 to TRBJ2-5, with D possibly matching TRBD1 (5 bases). This CDR3 has 14 amino acids. Trimming stripped 5 bases from V and 6 bases from J, with 17 bases between. Germline V CDR1 and CDR2: SGHRS, YFSETQ. The chain's CDR3 is CASRPRAVEKTQYF. CDR3 coding DNA: TGCGCCAGCAGGCCCAGGGCTGTCGAGAAGACCCAGTACTTC.

This chain uses TRBV14 with TRBJ2-1; 13 bases fit TRBD2. The germline V gene encodes CDR1 SGHDN and CDR2 FVKESK. The CDR3 spans 16 residues. The trim removed 4 bases at V and 8 bases at J, leaving 8 bases unmatched. The CDR3 sequence: CASSPRTSGSSDEQFF. In DNA form, the CDR3 reads TGTGCCAGCAGCCCCCGGACTAGCGGGAGTAGTGATGAGCAGTTCTTC.

This sequence joins TRBV25-1 and TRBJ2-3; 8 bases align to TRBD1. V shed 5 bases, J shed 4 bases, and the junction held 14 bases outside the gene matches. This CDR3 spans 17 amino acids. Germline loops: CDR1 MGHDK, CDR2 SYGVNS. The CDR3 coding sequence is TGTGCCAGCAGTCACAATTTAGGGCAGGGGGCCCCAGATACGCAGTATTTT. Translating it yields CASSHNLGQGAPDTQYF.

V usage is TRBV14 and J usage is TRBJ2-1; 12 nucleotides align to TRBD2. V trimming: 4 bases; J trimming: 7 bases; junction bases outside the gene matches: 8. Germline CDR1 and CDR2: SGHDN and FVKESK. This CDR3 comprises 16 residues. CDR3: CASSPPTSGRANEQFF. The CDR3 DNA follows: TGTGCCAGCAGCCCCCCGACTAGCGGGAGAGCAAATGAGCAGTTCTTC.

The chain recombines TRBV7-2 with TRBJ2-7; D uncertain. Germline V CDR1 and CDR2: SGHTA, FQGNSA. Trimming cost V 3 bases and J 0 bases, with 9 bases left between them. The CDR3 covers 14 residues. The CDR3 region has the DNA TGTGCCAGCAGCTTTAAAGCTAGCTCCTACGAGCAGTACTTC. Translation gives CASSFKASSYEQYF.

The J gene is TRBJ1-3, the V gene TRBV11-3, with TRBD1 as a possible D gene (6 bases). Per the germline V gene, CDR1 is SGHNT and CDR2 is YENEEA. Trimming shortened V by 2 bases and J by 4 bases, and 12 bases separated the two germline ends. The CDR3 has 15 amino acids. The CDR3 loop reads CASSLNRATGNTIYF. CDR3 nucleotides: TGTGCCAGCAGCTTAAACAGGGCAACCGGAAACACCATATATTTT.

The chain combines TRBV4-2 with TRBJ2-4; 12 bases are a match to TRBD2. Germline CDR1 LGHNA, CDR2 YNFKEQ. The CDR3 has 17 residues. Germline trimming cut 2 bases from V and 3 bases from J; bases unmatched to any gene: 5. The CDR3 DNA reads as TGTGCCAGCAGCCAACGGACTAGCGGGGCCGGCAAAAACATTCAGTACTTC. Its translation is CASSQRTSGAGKNIQYF.

The chain recombines TRBV10-3 with TRBJ2-7; D ambiguous. Germline-derived CDR1 and CDR2 are ENHRY and SYGVKD. Trimming stripped 4 bases from V and 2 bases from J, with 12 bases between. The CDR3 runs to 14 residues. DNA for the CDR3: TGTGCCATCAGTGCAGCGACTGCGCCCTACGAGCAGTACTTC. It specifies CAISAATAPYEQYF.

The gene calls are TRBV5-4 and TRBJ2-1; D call uncertain. Between the trimmed V and J ends, which lost 5 bases and 5 bases, there was a span of 11 bases. This CDR3 is 13 amino acids long. Germline assignment: CDR1 SGHNT and CDR2 YYREEE (reference sequence). CDR3 amino acids: CASRFPPNNEQFF. The CDR3 DNA follows: TGTGCCAGCAGATTCCCCCCTAACAATGAGCAGTTCTTC.

The J gene is TRBJ2-2, the V gene TRBV28; 8 nucleotides line up with TRBD1. V lost 1 base to trimming and J lost 2 bases; unmatched junction nucleotides: 6. CDR3 size: 17 residues. Germline CDR1 is MDHEN and CDR2 is SYDVKM. The CDR3, as DNA: TGTGCCAGCAGTTTATTCTTGACAGGGGATAACACCGGGGAGCTGTTTTTT. Protein sequence: CASSLFLTGDNTGELFF.

V is TRBV25-1 and J is TRBJ1-3; 8 nucleotides match TRBD1. The ends lost 3 bases at V and 4 bases at J; junction bases unmatched: 8. CDR1 is MGHDK, CDR2 SYGVNS, per germline. The CDR3 has 16 residues. CDR3 coding DNA: TGTGCCAGCAGTGATGCGCAGGGGGCGAGGGGAAACACCATATATTTT. It is translated as CASSDAQGARGNTIYF.